Presented here are 5 T cell receptor beta chains from one specimen sequenced in a study of T cell responses to AZD1222 COVID-19 vaccine. Profiling relied on immunoSEQ multiplex PCR, and the TCRdb table lists in-frame clones only, not all of them. The sample consists of around 150,000 clones, around 88% of them appearing once. The sequencing used peripheral blood, collected on day 0 of AZD1222 vaccination. The receptors stem from an adult in good health.

The chain uses TRBV11-3 and TRBJ2-3; 8 bases match TRBD2. V was pared by 0 bases and J by 3 bases, with 2 bases of the junction left unmatched. The V gene's germline CDR1 is SGHNT and CDR2 YENEEA. This CDR3 region has 15 residues. CDR3 region: CASSLDRGGTDTQYF. The DNA of the CDR3 is TGTGCCAGCAGCTTAGATCGGGGGGGAACAGATACGCAGTATTTT.

The chain recombines TRBV28 with TRBJ1-5; 7 positions agree with TRBD1. Germline V gene sequence: CDR1 MDHEN, CDR2 SYDVKM. Germline trimming cut 7 bases from V and 4 bases from J; bases unmatched to any gene: 4. The CDR3 totals 13 residues. The CDR3 here is CASTATGNQPQHF. The CDR3 bases are TGTGCCAGCACTGCGACAGGGAATCAGCCCCAGCATTTT.

J is TRBJ1-2 and V is TRBV6-2 or TRBV6-3, with D perhaps matching TRBD1 (5 bases). V was pared by 2 bases and J by 2 bases, with 6 bases between. The CDR3 extends over 13 amino acids. Germline V CDR1 and CDR2: MNHEY, SVGEGT. For the CDR3, the DNA is TGTGCCAGCAGTTACGGGGGGAACTATGGCTACACCTTC. It is translated as CASSYGGNYGYTF.

J is TRBJ2-1 and V is TRBV10-3, with 7 bases lining up with TRBD2. The germline CDR1 and CDR2 sequences are ENHRY and SYGVKD. The CDR3 is 14 amino acids. V shed 6 bases, J shed 8 bases, and the junction held 10 bases outside the gene matches. CDR3 sequence reads: CAIRPGLVRYEQFF. In DNA form, the CDR3 reads TGTGCCATCAGGCCCGGACTAGTAAGGTATGAGCAGTTCTTC.

The sample holds one count of this clone. The J gene is TRBJ2-2, the V gene TRBV19; the match to TRBD2 covers 8 bases. Trimming at V came to 7 bases and at J to 4 bases, leaving 5 bases not matched to a gene. The CDR3 covers 14 residues. The germline CDR1 and CDR2 sequences are LNHDA and SQIVND (reference sequence). CDR3 bases: TGTGCCAGTATGAGCAGCGGGAGCACCGGGGAGCTGTTTTTT. Amino acids: CASMSSGSTGELFF.